This TCR beta chain was captured in a study of shared clonotypes between healthy human individuals. CD8 cells regarded as naive lacked CD45RO, were positively chosen for CCR7, and omitted terminally differentiated effector memory CD45RA+ cells. Sequencing used immunoSEQ multiplex PCR; TCRdb keeps in-frame clones, though not all of them. The sample includes over 2 million clones, approximately 95% of them seen just once. Sequenced input: naive CD8+ T cells sorted from blood. This receptor was taken from a man between 18 and 35 years old in good health.

CDR3 loop: CASSLIDRNNEQFF. CDR3 nucleotides: TGTGCCAGCAGTTTAATAGACCGGAACAATGAGCAGTTCTTC. The chain carries TRBV27 and TRBJ2-1; unclear D gene. Trimming pared 2 bases from V and 5 bases from J, leaving 10 bases between. Germline-derived CDR1 and CDR2 are MNHEY and SMNVEV (reference sequence). This CDR3 is 14 amino acids long.